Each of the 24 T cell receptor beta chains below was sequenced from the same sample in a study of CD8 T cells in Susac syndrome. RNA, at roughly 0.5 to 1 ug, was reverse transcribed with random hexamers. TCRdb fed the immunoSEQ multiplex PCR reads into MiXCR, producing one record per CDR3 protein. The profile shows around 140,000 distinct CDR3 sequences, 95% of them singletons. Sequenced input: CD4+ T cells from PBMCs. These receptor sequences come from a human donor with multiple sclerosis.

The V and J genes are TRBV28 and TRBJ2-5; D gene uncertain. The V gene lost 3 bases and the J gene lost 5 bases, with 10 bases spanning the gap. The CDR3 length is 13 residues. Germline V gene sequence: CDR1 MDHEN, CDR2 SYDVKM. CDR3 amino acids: CASSFPKGETQYF. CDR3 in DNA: TGTGCCAGCAGTTTTCCGAAAGGGGAGACCCAGTACTTC. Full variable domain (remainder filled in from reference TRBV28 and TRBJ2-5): DVKVTQSSRYLVKRTGEKVFLECVQDMDHENMFWYRQDPGLGLRLIYFSYDVKMKEKGDIPEGYSVSREKKERFSLILESASTNQTSMYLCASSFPKGETQYFGPGTRLLVL.

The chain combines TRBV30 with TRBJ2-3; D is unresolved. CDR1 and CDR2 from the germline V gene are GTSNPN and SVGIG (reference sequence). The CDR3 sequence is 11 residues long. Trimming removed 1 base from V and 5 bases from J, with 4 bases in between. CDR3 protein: CAWSAKDTQYF. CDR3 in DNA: TGTGCCTGGAGTGCGAAAGATACGCAGTATTTT.

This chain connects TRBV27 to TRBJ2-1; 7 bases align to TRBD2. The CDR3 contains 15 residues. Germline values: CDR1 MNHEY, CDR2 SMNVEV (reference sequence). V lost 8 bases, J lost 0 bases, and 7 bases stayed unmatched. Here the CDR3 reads CASSSGPSSYNEQFF. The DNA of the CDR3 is TGTGCCAGCTCTAGCGGCCCTAGCTCCTACAATGAGCAGTTCTTC.

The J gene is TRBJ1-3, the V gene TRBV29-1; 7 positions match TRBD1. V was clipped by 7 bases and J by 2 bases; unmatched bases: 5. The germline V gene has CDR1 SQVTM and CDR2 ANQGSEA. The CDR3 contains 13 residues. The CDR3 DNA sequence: TGCAGCGCCGGGACAGCACCTGGAAACACCATATATTTT. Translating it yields CSAGTAPGNTIYF.

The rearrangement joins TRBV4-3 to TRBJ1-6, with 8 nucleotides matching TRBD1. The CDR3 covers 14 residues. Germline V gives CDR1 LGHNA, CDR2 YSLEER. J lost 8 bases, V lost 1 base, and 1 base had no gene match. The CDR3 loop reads CASSQVQGDSPLHF. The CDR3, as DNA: TGCGCCAGCAGCCAAGTACAGGGGGATTCACCCCTCCACTTT.

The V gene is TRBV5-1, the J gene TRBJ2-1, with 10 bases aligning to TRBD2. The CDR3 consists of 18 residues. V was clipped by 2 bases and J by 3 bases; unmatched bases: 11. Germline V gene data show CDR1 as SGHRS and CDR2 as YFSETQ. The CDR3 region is CASSFLSGGAKGYNEQFF. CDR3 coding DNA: TGCGCCAGCAGCTTTTTAAGCGGGGGGGCAAAAGGCTACAATGAGCAGTTCTTC.

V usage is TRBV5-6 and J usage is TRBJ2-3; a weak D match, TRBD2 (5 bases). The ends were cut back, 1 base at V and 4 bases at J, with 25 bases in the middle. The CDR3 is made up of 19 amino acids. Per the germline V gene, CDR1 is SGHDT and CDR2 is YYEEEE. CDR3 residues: CASSLSVIREGRSADTQYF. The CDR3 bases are TGTGCCAGCAGCTTGTCAGTTATCCGAGAGGGTAGATCGGCAGATACGCAGTATTTT. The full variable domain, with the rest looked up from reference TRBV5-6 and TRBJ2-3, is DAGVTQSPTHLIKTRGQQVTLRCSPKSGHDTVSWYQQALGQGPQFIFQYYEEEERQRGNFPDRFSGHQFPNYSSELNVNALLLGDSALYLCASSLSVIREGRSADTQYFGPGTRLTVL.

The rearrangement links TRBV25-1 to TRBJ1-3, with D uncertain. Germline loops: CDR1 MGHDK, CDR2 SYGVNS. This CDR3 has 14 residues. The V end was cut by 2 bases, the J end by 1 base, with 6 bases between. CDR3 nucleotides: TGTGCCAGCAGTGAAGAATCATCTGGAAACACCATATATTTT. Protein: CASSEESSGNTIYF.

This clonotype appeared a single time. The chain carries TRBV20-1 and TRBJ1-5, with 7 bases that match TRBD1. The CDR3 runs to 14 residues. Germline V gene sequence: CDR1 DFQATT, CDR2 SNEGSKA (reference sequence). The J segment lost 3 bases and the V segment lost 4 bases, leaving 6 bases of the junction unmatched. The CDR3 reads CSAKTGADNQPQHF. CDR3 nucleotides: TGCAGTGCTAAAACAGGGGCCGACAATCAGCCCCAGCATTTT.

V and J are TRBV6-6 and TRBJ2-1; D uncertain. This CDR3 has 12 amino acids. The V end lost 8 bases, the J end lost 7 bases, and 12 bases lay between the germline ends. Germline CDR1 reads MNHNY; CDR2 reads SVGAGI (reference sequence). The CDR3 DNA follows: TGTGCCAGCCGCGTTAAAGGGAATGAGCAGTTCTTC. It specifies CASRVKGNEQFF.

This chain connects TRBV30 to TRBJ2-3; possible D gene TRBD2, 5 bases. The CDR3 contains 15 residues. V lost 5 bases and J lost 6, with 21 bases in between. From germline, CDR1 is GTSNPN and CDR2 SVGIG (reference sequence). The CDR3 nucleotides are TGTGCCTGGGGGGATGGACTGGGGATAATGGATACGCAGTATTTT. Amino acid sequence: CAWGDGLGIMDTQYF.

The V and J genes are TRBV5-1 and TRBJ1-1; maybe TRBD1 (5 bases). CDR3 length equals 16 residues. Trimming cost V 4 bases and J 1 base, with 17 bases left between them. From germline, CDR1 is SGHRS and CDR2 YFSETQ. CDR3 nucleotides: TGCGCCAGCAGCCCTTTCGGACGGGGCGAGAACACTGAAGCTTTCTTT. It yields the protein CASSPFGRGENTEAFF.

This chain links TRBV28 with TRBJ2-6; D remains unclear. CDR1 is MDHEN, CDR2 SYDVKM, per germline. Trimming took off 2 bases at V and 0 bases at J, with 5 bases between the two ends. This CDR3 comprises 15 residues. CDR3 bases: TGTGCCAGCAGTTTACAAGTCTCTGGGGCCAACGTCCTGACTTTC. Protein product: CASSLQVSGANVLTF.

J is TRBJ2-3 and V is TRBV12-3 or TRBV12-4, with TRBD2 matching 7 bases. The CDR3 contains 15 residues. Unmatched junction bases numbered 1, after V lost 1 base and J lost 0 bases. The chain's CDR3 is CASSLGLASTDTQYF. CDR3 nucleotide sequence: TGTGCCAGCAGTTTAGGACTAGCTAGCACAGATACGCAGTATTTT.

The CDR3 spells CASSVDSDRGQPQHF. CDR3 DNA: TGTGCCAGCAGCGTAGACTCAGACAGGGGGCAGCCCCAGCATTTT. The genes are TRBV9 and TRBJ1-5; 9 bases map to TRBD1. This CDR3 region has 15 residues. The ends lost 0 bases at V and 7 bases at J; junction bases unmatched: 5. Germline V gene data show CDR1 as SGDLS and CDR2 as YYNGEE.

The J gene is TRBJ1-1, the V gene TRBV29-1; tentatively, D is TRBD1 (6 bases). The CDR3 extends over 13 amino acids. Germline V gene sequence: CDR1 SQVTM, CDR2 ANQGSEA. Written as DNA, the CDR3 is TGCACCTCAGTGACAGGAACGAACACTGAAGCTTTCTTT. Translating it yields CTSVTGTNTEAFF.

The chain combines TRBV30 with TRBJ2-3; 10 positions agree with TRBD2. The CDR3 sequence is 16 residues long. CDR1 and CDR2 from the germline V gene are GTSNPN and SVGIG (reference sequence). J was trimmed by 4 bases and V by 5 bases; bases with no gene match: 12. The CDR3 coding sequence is TGTGCCTGGGCAGACCACAGCGGGGGGGCCGCAGATACGCAGTATTTT. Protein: CAWADHSGGAADTQYF.

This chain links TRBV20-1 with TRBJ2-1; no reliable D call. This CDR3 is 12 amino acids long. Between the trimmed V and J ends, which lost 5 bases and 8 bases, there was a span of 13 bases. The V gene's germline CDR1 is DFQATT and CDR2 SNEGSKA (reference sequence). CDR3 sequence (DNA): TGCAGTGCTCCTAGGAAGGCAGATGAGCAGTTCTTC. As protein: CSAPRKADEQFF.

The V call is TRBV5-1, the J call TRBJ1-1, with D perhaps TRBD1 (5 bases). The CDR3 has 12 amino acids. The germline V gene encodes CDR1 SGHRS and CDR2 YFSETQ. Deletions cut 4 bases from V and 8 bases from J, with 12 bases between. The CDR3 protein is CASSNKDREAFF. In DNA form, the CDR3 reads TGCGCCAGCAGCAATAAAGACAGAGAAGCTTTCTTT.

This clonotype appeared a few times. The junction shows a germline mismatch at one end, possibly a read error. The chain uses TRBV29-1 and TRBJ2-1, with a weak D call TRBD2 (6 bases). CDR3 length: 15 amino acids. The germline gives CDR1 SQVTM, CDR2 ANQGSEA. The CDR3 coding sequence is TGCAGCGGCGGGGATAGGTGGGGGACCTACAATGAGCAGTTTTTC. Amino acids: CSGGDRWGTYNEQFF.

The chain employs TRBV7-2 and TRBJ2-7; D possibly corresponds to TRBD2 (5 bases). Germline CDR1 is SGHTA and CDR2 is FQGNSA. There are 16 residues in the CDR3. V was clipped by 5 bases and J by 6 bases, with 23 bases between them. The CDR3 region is CASSPSLTSGWREQYF. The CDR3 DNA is TGTGCCAGCAGCCCCTCCCTGACGTCGGGATGGCGCGAGCAGTACTTC.

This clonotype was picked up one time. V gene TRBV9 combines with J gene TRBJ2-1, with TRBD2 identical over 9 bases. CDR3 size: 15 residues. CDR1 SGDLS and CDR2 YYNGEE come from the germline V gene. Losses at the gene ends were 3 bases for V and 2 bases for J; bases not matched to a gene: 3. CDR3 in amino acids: CASSGIAGAYNEQFF. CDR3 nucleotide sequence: TGTGCCAGCAGCGGAATAGCGGGAGCCTACAATGAGCAGTTCTTC.

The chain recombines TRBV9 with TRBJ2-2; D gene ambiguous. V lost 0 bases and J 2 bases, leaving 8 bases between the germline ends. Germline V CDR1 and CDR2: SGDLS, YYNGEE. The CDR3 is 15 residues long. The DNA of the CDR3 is TGTGCCAGCAGCGTAGTTGTCCACAACACCGGGGAGCTGTTTTTT. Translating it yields CASSVVVHNTGELFF.

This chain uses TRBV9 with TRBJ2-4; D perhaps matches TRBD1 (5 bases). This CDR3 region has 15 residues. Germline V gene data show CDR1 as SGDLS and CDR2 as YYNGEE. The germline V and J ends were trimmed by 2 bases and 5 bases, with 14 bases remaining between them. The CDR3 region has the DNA TGTGCCAGCAGCGTCACCTCTCAGGGTCAAAACATTCAGTACTTC. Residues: CASSVTSQGQNIQYF.